These 4 T cell receptor beta chains came from one sample sequenced in a study of STAT5B mutations in CD4+ large granular lymphocyte leukemia (dated by TCRdb to 2021 to 2024). Library preparation employed the immunoSEQ multiplex PCR assay. As stored in TCRdb, this immuneACCESS dataset retains in-frame rearrangements with V and J assigned. A fraction of the clones does not appear; measured against another copy, unresolved V genes explain less than half of the discrepancy, and the remainder lacks a known reason. This sample holds about 40,000 clones; less than 85% were observed only once. The ten largest clones capture approximately 0.32% of the sample. Sequenced: CD4+ T cells from blood buffy coats. These receptors all come from a human donor in good health.

This rearrangement joins TRBV19 to TRBJ1-5; TRBD1 is a possible D gene (6 bases). Germline values: CDR1 LNHDA, CDR2 SQIVND (reference sequence). The CDR3 totals 14 residues. Trimming cost V 5 bases and J 5 bases, with 13 bases left between them. CDR3 sequence reads: CASSFQGSDQPQHF. For the CDR3, the DNA is TGTGCCAGTAGTTTCCAGGGGAGTGATCAGCCCCAGCATTTT. The entire variable domain, with the rest obtained from reference TRBV19 and TRBJ1-5, is as follows: DGGITQSPKYLFRKEGQNVTLSCEQNLNHDAMYWYRQDPGQGLRLIYYSQIVNDFQKGDIAEGYSVSREKKESFPLTVTSAQKNPTAFYLCASSFQGSDQPQHFGDGTRLSIL.

V is TRBV4-3 and J is TRBJ2-7; 7 bases align to TRBD2. This CDR3 region has 15 residues. CDR1 is LGHNA and CDR2 is YSLEER in the germline V gene. The trim removed 0 bases at V and 2 bases at J, leaving 4 bases unmatched. This CDR3 is CASSQDAGVPYEQYF. DNA of the CDR3: TGCGCCAGCAGCCAAGATGCGGGGGTTCCCTACGAGCAGTACTTC.

This rearrangement joins TRBV28 to TRBJ1-5; D possibly corresponds to TRBD1 (5 bases). The CDR3 covers 16 residues. Germline CDR1 and CDR2: MDHEN and SYDVKM. V dropped 6 bases and J dropped 7 bases, with 22 bases sitting between them. This chain's CDR3 is CASSLNGWQGGQPQHF. CDR3 DNA: TGTGCCAGCAGCCTAAATGGATGGCAGGGTGGCCAGCCCCAGCATTTT.

This rearrangement joins TRBV5-4 to TRBJ1-1, with 8 positions matching TRBD1. V gave up 1 base and J gave up 0 bases; unmatched junction bases: 8. This CDR3 comprises 17 residues. Germline V lookup: CDR1 SGHNT, CDR2 YYREEE (reference sequence). CDR3 in amino acids: CASSLSGQAAMNTEAFF. Written as DNA, the CDR3 is TGTGCCAGCAGCTTGTCGGGACAGGCGGCCATGAACACTGAAGCTTTCTTT.